The 11 T cell receptor beta chains reported below all come from one sample, sequenced in a study of T cell changes during pregnancy in multiple sclerosis. Some clones are missing from TCRdb's copy, which holds only in-frame ones; the method was immunoSEQ multiplex PCR. The data contain about 44,000 clones, around 96% of them singletons. The specimen comprised peripheral blood, sampled in the second trimester of pregnancy. The receptors derive from a female donor with multiple sclerosis, enrolled in a pregnancy study.

V gene TRBV27 combines with J gene TRBJ2-7; 7 nucleotides align to TRBD1. CDR1 and CDR2 from the germline V gene are MNHEY and SMNVEV (reference sequence). The J segment lost 0 bases and the V segment lost 5 bases, leaving 25 bases of the junction unmatched. The CDR3 has 21 amino acids. The CDR3: CASSPRQGLHAKPSSSYEQYF. As DNA, the CDR3 is TGTGCCAGCAGTCCTCGACAGGGCCTTCATGCCAAGCCATCCAGCTCCTACGAGCAGTACTTC.

The chain carries TRBV19 and TRBJ1-1, with 7 bases aligning to TRBD1. V lost 4 bases, J lost 6 bases, and 5 bases stayed unmatched. The CDR3 runs 13 residues. The germline V gene has CDR1 LNHDA and CDR2 SQIVND (reference sequence). CDR3 in amino acids: CASSRQGSPEAFF. In DNA form, the CDR3 reads TGTGCCAGTAGTAGACAGGGCTCCCCTGAAGCTTTCTTT.

This chain links TRBV19 with TRBJ2-1; 8 nucleotides align to TRBD1. The V gene's germline CDR1 is LNHDA and CDR2 SQIVND (reference sequence). The J segment lost 3 bases and the V segment lost 8 bases, leaving 12 bases of the junction unmatched. This CDR3 is built from 16 residues. In nucleotides, the CDR3 is TGTGCCAGTCGTGCCCTAGGACAGGGTCGCTACAATGAGCAGTTCTTC. It translates to CASRALGQGRYNEQFF.

V gene TRBV15 combines with J gene TRBJ2-7; 8 bases fit TRBD2. V shed 0 bases and J 0 bases; nucleotides not matched to a gene: 4. This CDR3 has 16 residues. Germline CDR1 is LNHNV and CDR2 is YYDKDF (reference sequence). CDR3 sequence (DNA): TGTGCCACCAGCAGAGAGGTAGCGGGGAGCTCCTACGAGCAGTACTTC. Its protein is CATSREVAGSSYEQYF.

The V call is TRBV11-2, the J call TRBJ1-2; D not certain. V lost 4 bases and J lost 4, with 7 bases in between. Germline CDR1 reads SGHAT; CDR2 reads FQNNGV. The CDR3 is 12 residues long. In DNA form, the CDR3 reads TGTGCCAGCAGCTCGAACACCTATGGCTACACCTTC. Its protein is CASSSNTYGYTF.

The CDR3 loop is CASRILAGQGEQYF. The CDR3 nucleotides are TGTGCCAGTAGGATACTAGCGGGGCAAGGGGAGCAGTACTTC. J is TRBJ2-7 and V is TRBV19; 10 bases match TRBD2. The CDR3 is made up of 14 amino acids. With 6 bases clipped from V and 7 bases from J, the junction kept 9 bases outside the gene matches. Looked up from germline, CDR1 is LNHDA and CDR2 is SQIVND (reference sequence).

This chain joins TRBV5-1 and TRBJ1-1, with 12 bases fitting TRBD1. The ends lost 0 bases at V and 4 bases at J; junction bases unmatched: 4. CDR3 length equals 16 residues. Germline CDR1 is SGHRS and CDR2 is YFSETQ. The CDR3 region has the DNA TGCGCCAGCAGCTTGGGGGGACAGGGGGCCGGCACTGAAGCTTTCTTT. Residues: CASSLGGQGAGTEAFF.

V is TRBV7-4 and J is TRBJ2-7; D might be TRBD1 (5 bases). The germline V gene encodes CDR1 SGHVT and CDR2 SQSDAQ. V was cut by 3 bases and J by 3 bases, with 12 bases left in between. The CDR3 contains 14 residues. CDR3 protein: CASSLPPGYYEQYF. The CDR3 DNA follows: TGTGCCAGCAGCTTGCCCCCAGGGTACTACGAGCAGTACTTC. Full variable domain (remainder filled in from reference TRBV7-4 and TRBJ2-7): GAGVSQSPRYKVAKRGRDVALRCDSISGHVTLYWYRQTLGQGSEVLTYSQSDAQRDKSGRPSGRFSAERPERSVSTLKIQRTEQGDSAVYLCASSLPPGYYEQYFGPGTRLTVT.

The chain links TRBV27 to TRBJ2-7; the D gene is possibly TRBD1 (6 bases). CDR1 is MNHEY and CDR2 is SMNVEV in the germline V gene (reference sequence). Trimming removed 5 bases at V and 10 bases at J, with 18 bases between. The length of the CDR3 is 13 residues. CDR3 amino acids: CASSLWTDGEQYF. The CDR3 region has the DNA TGTGCCAGCAGTCTATGGACAGACGGAGAACAGTACTTC.

The V gene is TRBV6-1, the J gene TRBJ2-1; 12 bases line up with TRBD2. CDR1 is MNHNS and CDR2 is SASEGT in the germline V gene. This CDR3 has 15 amino acids. Trimming removed 6 bases from V and 3 bases from J; junction bases left unmatched: 3. The CDR3 nucleotides read TGTGCCAGCAGCGCTAGCGGGAGGGTCTACAATGAGCAGTTCTTC. As protein: CASSASGRVYNEQFF.

The V gene is TRBV7-2, the J gene TRBJ1-6, with 7 bases aligning to TRBD1. Germline loops: CDR1 SGHTA, CDR2 FQGNSA. CDR3 length: 14 residues. Germline trimming cut 3 bases from V and 7 bases from J; bases unmatched to any gene: 3. CDR3 nucleotides: TGTGCCAGCAGCTTGACAGGGCGAAATTCACCCCTCCACTTT. Protein sequence: CASSLTGRNSPLHF.